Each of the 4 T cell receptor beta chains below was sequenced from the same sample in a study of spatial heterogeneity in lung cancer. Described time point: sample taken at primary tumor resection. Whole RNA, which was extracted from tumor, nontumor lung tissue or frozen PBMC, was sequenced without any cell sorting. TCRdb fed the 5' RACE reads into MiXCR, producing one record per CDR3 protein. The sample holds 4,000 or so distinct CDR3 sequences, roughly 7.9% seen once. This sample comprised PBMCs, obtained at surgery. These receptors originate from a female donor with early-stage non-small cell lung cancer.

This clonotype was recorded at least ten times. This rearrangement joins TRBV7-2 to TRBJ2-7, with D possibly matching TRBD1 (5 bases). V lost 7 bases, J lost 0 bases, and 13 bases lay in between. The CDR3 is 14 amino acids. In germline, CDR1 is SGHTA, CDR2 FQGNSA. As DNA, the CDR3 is TGTGCCAGCACCCCCCGCAGGGACTCCTACGAGCAGTACTTC. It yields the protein CASTPRRDSYEQYF.

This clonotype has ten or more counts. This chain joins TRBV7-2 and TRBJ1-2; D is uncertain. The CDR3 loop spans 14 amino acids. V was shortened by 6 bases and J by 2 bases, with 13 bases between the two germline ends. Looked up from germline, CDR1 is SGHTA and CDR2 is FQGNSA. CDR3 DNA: TGTGCCAGCAGACCTGGAACCACAAACTATGGCTACACCTTC. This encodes CASRPGTTNYGYTF.

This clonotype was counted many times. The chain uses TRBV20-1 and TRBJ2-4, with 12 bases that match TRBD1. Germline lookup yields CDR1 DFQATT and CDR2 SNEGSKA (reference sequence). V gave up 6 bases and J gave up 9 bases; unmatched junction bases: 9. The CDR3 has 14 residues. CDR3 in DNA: TGCAGTGCACCGGGACAGGGGGCGTGGGGCATTCAGTACTTC. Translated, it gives CSAPGQGAWGIQYF.

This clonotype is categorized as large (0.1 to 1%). The chain's CDR3 is CASSFSLTYEQYF. The CDR3 nucleotides are TGTGCCAGCAGCTTCTCCCTCACCTACGAGCAGTACTTC. The chain is built from TRBV13 and TRBJ2-7; no firm D call. V gave up 3 bases and J gave up 2 bases, with 8 bases separating them. Germline CDR1 and CDR2: PRHDT and FYEKMQ (reference sequence). The CDR3 runs to 13 residues.